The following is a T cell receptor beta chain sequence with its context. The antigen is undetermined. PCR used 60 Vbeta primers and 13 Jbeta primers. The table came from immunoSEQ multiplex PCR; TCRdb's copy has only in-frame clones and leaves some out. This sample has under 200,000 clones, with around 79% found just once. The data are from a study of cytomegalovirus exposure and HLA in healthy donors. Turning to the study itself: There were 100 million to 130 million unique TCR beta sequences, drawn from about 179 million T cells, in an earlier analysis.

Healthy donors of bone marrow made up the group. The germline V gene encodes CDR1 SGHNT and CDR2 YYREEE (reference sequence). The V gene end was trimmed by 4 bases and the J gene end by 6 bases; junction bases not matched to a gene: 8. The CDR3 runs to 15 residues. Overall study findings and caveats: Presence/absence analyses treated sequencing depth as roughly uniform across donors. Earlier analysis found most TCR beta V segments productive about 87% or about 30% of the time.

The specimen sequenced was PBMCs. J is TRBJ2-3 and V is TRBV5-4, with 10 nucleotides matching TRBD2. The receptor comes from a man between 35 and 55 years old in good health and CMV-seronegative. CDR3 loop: CASSPVAGGLDTQYF. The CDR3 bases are TGTGCCAGCAGCCCGGTAGCGGGGGGACTCGATACGCAGTATTTT.